This TCR beta chain came from a study of cytomegalovirus exposure and HLA in healthy donors. Findings of the study overall: In vitro data verified a few CMV-associated chains as specific for CMV antigens. Sequencing likely caused a cluster of highly shared sequence variants.

The PCR contained 60 Vbeta and 13 Jbeta primers. Generated by immunoSEQ multiplex PCR, the TCRdb table keeps only in-frame clones and is missing some. The sample contains 140,000 to 150,000 clones, roughly 80% of which appear only once. This clone has just a few counts. The antigen remains undetermined. V trimming: 4 bases; J trimming: 7 bases; junction bases outside the gene matches: 14. This CDR3 comprises 15 residues. Germline V gene data show CDR1 as SGHNT and CDR2 as YYREEE (reference sequence). This receptor was identified in a man aged 40-49 years in good health and CMV-seropositive. The chain recombines TRBV5-4 with TRBJ2-7; 7 bases agree with TRBD2. The sequenced material came from PBMCs. The CDR3 DNA follows: TGTGCCAGCAGCCCTCGAGTAGCGGGCAAAGGGGAGCAGTACTTC. Translation gives CASSPRVAGKGEQYF. Using reference TRBV5-4 and TRBJ2-7 for the parts outside the CDR3, the full variable domain is ETGVTQSPTHLIKTRGQQVTLRCSSQSGHNTVSWYQQALGQGPQFIFQYYREEENGRGNFPPRFSGLQFPNYSSELNVNALELDDSALYLCASSPRVAGKGEQYFGPGTRLTVT.